This entry describes one T cell receptor beta chain. Its target is not known. The Oncomine TCR Beta short-read assay sequenced DNA from cultured CD4+ T cells. TCRdb analysed the PCR reads with MiXCR anew, one entry per CDR3 protein. The table records about 9,700 distinct CDR3 sequences, around 49% of them present only once. The CDR3 covers 13 residues. Trimming took 2 bases from V and 5 from J, leaving 7 bases between them. These data come from a study of vaccination and CD4 T cells after COVID-19. The overall study: The convalescent population consisted of six males and four females, two of whom were of Hispanic ethnicity. The authors used overlapping spike peptides from SARS-CoV-2, HCoV-NL63, HCoV-OC43 and HCoV-229E to stimulate cells.

Treatment reported: roughly 10-day PBMC culture with coronavirus spike peptide pools or control peptides (ViraFEST assay). TCRs were sequenced by ViraFEST after antigen-specific T cells had been expanded with peptide pools. Half the growth medium was swapped for new IL-2 medium on days 3 and 7. The rearrangement joins TRBV12-3 or TRBV12-4 to TRBJ1-5; possibly TRBD1 for D (6 bases). Source material: CD4+ T cells from blood, cultured in vitro. This receptor was taken from a human donor who had recovered from COVID-19. The chain's CDR3 is CASSLKGDQPQHF. The CDR3 DNA is TGTGCCAGCAGTTTAAAGGGGGATCAGCCCCAGCATTTT.